The rows below give T cell receptor beta chains drawn from one sample of a study of CD8+CD57+ T cells in acquired aplastic anemia. TCRdb used MiXCR to reprocess the reads, holding one entry per CDR3 protein. The sample has hundreds of thousands of distinct CDR3 sequences; roughly 64% are singletons. The sample consisted of sorted CD4+, CD8+, or CD8+CD57+ T cells (not recorded which) from PBMCs. The receptors originated from a human donor in good health, serving as a control. The CDR3 runs from the conserved cysteine through the conserved F or W. A D gene is named only where the DNA matches it firmly. Clone size is shown for a subset of rows, as once, few, many or a class of expanded clone.

cdr3_aa | cdr3_nt | clone_size | j_call | v_call | d_call
CASTVRGATVQQF | TGTGCCAGCACCGTACGGGGGGCCACCGTCCAGCAGTTC | NA | TRBJ2-6 | TRBV7-4 | NA
CASRTAQGSRDYGYTF | TGTGCCAGCAGGACAGCTCAAGGGAGCCGGGACTATGGCTACACCTTC | NA | TRBJ1-2 | TRBV9 | NA
CASSFSGYSTDTQYF | TGTGCCAGCAGCTTCTCGGGATACAGCACGGATACGCAGTATTTT | NA | TRBJ2-3 | TRBV7-2 | NA
CASSLAENTGELFLFF | TGTGCCAGCAGCTTAGCAGAAAACACCGGGGAGCTGTTTCTGTTTTTT | NA | TRBJ1-4 | TRBV7-8 | NA
CASSRGRGSSYEQYF | TGTGCCAGCAGCCGGGGGAGGGGGAGCTCCTACGAGCAGTACTTC | NA | TRBJ2-7 | TRBV4-2 | NA
CATSWGRAVNQPHTF | TGTGCCACCAGCTGGGGACGGGCAGTCAATCAGCCCCACACCTTC | NA | TRBJ1-2 | TRBV7-9 | NA
CAISRQGEGSGEAFF | TGTGCCATCAGCCGACAGGGGGAAGGTTCCGGTGAAGCTTTCTTT | many | TRBJ1-1 | TRBV10-3 | TRBD1
CASSGGGAGYTF | TGTGCCAGCAGCGGCGGCGGGGCAGGCTACACCTTC | NA | TRBJ1-2 | TRBV5-4 | NA
CSARELQGPNTEAFF | TGCAGTGCTAGAGAACTACAGGGACCTAACACTGAAGCTTTCTTT | many | TRBJ1-1 | TRBV20-1 | NA
CSARGQGPNAEAFF | TGCAGTGCTAGGGGACAGGGCCCCAACGCTGAAGCTTTCTTT | NA | TRBJ1-1 | TRBV20-1 | TRBD1
CASRGTGDEQFF | TGTGCCAGCAGGGGGACAGGGGATGAGCAGTTCTTC | many | TRBJ2-1 | TRBV6-6 | TRBD1
CSALAGAYNELFF | TGCAGCGCTCTAGCCGGGGCCTACAATGAACTGTTTTTT | NA | TRBJ1-4 | TRBV20-1 | NA
CASSLVVTGGSNQPQYF | TGTGCCAGCAGCTTAGTGGTGACAGGCGGAAGCAATCAGCCGCAGTATTTT | NA | TRBJ2-3 | TRBV7-9 | NA
CATAGQGGYEQYF | TGTGCCACCGCGGGACAGGGAGGATACGAGCAGTACTTC | few | TRBJ2-7 | TRBV10-3 | TRBD1
CASALAGANTEAFF | TGCGCCAGCGCCCTTGCGGGGGCGAACACTGAAGCTTTCTTT | many | TRBJ1-1 | TRBV5-1 | NA
CSPLAPTGTPRTQYF | TGCAGTCCTCTAGCCCCGACAGGGACCCCGAGGACCCAGTACTTC | NA | TRBJ2-5 | TRBV20-1 | TRBD1
CASSRDLLGQISYEKLFF | TGTGCCAGCAGCAGAGACCTCTTGGGACAGATTTCCTACGAAAAACTGTTTTTT | NA | TRBJ1-4 | TRBV7-2 | TRBD1
CSAGQRNSEAFF | TGCAGTGCTGGACAGCGGAACAGTGAGGCTTTCTTT | NA | TRBJ1-1 | TRBV20-1 | NA
CASSEAQKGLLDSGNTIYF | TGTGCCAGCAGTGAAGCGCAAAAAGGGCTCTTGGACTCTGGAAACACCATATATTTT | few | TRBJ1-3 | TRBV10-3 | NA
CASSQGLLPVGYTF | TGCGCCAGCAGCCAAGGACTCCTCCCCGTTGGCTACACCTTC | many | TRBJ1-2 | TRBV4-3 | NA
CASSLDSSDKQGETQYF | TGCGCCAGCAGCTTGGACAGTTCCGACAAACAGGGTGAGACCCAGTACTTC | NA | TRBJ2-5 | TRBV5-1 | NA
CASSILGAGIRLYF | TGTGCCAGCAGCATACTGGGGGCAGGAATTCGGTTATATTTT | NA | TRBJ1-3 | TRBV9 | NA
CATSFSANYGYTF | TGTGCCACCAGTTTTTCCGCTAACTATGGCTACACCTTC | few | TRBJ1-2 | TRBV24-1 | NA
CASSLTSNGHSTYPQHF | TGTGCCAGCAGCTTGACCAGTAACGGACACAGCACCTACCCCCAGCATTTT | NA | TRBJ1-5 | TRBV7-9 | NA
CSARDGRVNTEAFF | TGCAGTGCTAGAGATGGCAGGGTGAACACTGAAGCTTTCTTT | many | TRBJ1-1 | TRBV20-1 | NA
CATSRGAGTEAFF | TGTGCCACCAGCCGGGGGGCGGGAACTGAAGCTTTCTTT | many | TRBJ1-1 | TRBV24-1 | NA
CASRGTGASTEELFF | TGTGCCAGCAGGGGGACAGGGGCAAGTACCGAGGAGCTGTTTTTT | NA | TRBJ2-2 | TRBV7-2 | TRBD1
CASSLLQGPYEQYF | TGTGCCAGCAGCTTATTACAGGGACCCTACGAGCAGTACTTC | NA | TRBJ2-7 | TRBV7-2 | NA
CASSLADTMNSHEQFF | TGCGCCAGCAGCTTGGCCGACACTATGAACTCTCATGAGCAGTTCTTC | NA | TRBJ2-1 | TRBV5-1 | NA
CASSEPTNAYEQYHF | TGTGCCAGCAGCGAGCCCACGAACGCCTACGAGCAGTACCATTTT | NA | TRBJ1-5 | TRBV7-9 | NA
CASSFSGGNTDTQYF | TGCGCCAGCAGCTTTTCGGGGGGGAACACAGATACGCAGTATTTT | many | TRBJ2-3 | TRBV5-1 | TRBD2
CASKMDRRFGEQFF | TGTGCCAGCAAGATGGACAGGAGATTCGGTGAGCAGTTCTTC | NA | TRBJ2-1 | TRBV2 | TRBD1
CASSYTSYRDSLAPLHF | TGTGCCAGCAGTTACACATCCTACCGGGACAGCTTAGCACCCCTCCACTTT | NA | TRBJ1-6 | TRBV12-3/TRBV12-4 | TRBD1
CASSPSAGGAQPFEQYF | TGTGCCAGCAGCCCTTCAGCTGGCGGGGCGCAACCTTTCGAGCAGTACTTC | NA | TRBJ2-7 | TRBV7-2 | NA
CASSEVPGGSYKQYF | TGTGCCAGCAGTGAAGTTCCGGGGGGCTCCTACAAGCAGTACTTC | NA | TRBJ2-5 | TRBV10-3 | NA
CSASGLAGGQETQYF | TGCAGTGCTAGTGGGCTAGCGGGGGGACAAGAGACCCAGTACTTC | NA | TRBJ2-5 | TRBV20-1 | TRBD2
CASSLRGAYDEQYF | TGTGCTAGCAGCTTGCGAGGGGCCTACGACGAGCAGTACTTC | once | TRBJ2-7 | TRBV7-7 | NA
CASSLRRTDANVLTF | TGTGCCAGCAGCTTAAGACGGACTGACGCTAACGTCCTGACTTTC | NA | TRBJ2-6 | TRBV9 | NA
CASSWTGTAYEQYF | TGTGCCAGCAGCTGGACCGGGACAGCCTACGAGCAGTACTTC | NA | TRBJ2-7 | TRBV7-9 | TRBD1